The 16 T cell receptor beta chains listed next were all sequenced from one sample in a study of cytomegalovirus exposure and HLA in healthy donors. PCR amplification relied on 60 Vbeta primers (plus 13 Jbeta primers). Method: immunoSEQ multiplex PCR; TCRdb's copy keeps in-frame clones and lacks some. The sample has about 190,000 clones, 70% to 85% seen once. The source material was PBMCs. These receptors originate from a man aged 40-49 years in good health and CMV-seropositive.

The chain recombines TRBV29-1 with TRBJ2-1, with 9 positions matching TRBD2. The CDR3 contains 14 residues. Germline CDR1 reads SQVTM; CDR2 reads ANQGSEA. V lost 7 bases to trimming and J lost 4 bases; unmatched junction nucleotides: 8. The CDR3 region is CSAATSGTYNEQFF. The CDR3 DNA is TGCAGCGCCGCGACTAGCGGAACGTACAATGAGCAGTTCTTC.

This sequence joins TRBV27 and TRBJ1-2; perhaps TRBD1 as D (5 bases). In germline, CDR1 is MNHEY, CDR2 SMNVEV (reference sequence). The CDR3 is made up of 14 amino acids. Trimming took off 5 bases at V and 3 bases at J, with 13 bases between the two ends. CDR3 bases: TGTGCCAGCAGTCCAAGCAGGGTTCACTATGGCTACACCTTC. As protein: CASSPSRVHYGYTF.

The chain combines TRBV27 with TRBJ2-7, with D uncertain. Germline V gene data show CDR1 as MNHEY and CDR2 as SMNVEV (reference sequence). The CDR3 loop spans 14 amino acids. The germline V and J ends were trimmed by 2 bases and 2 bases, with 10 bases remaining between them. CDR3 nucleotide sequence: TGTGCCAGCAGTTTAAGAGGCGGAGCCTACGAGCAGTACTTC. Amino acids: CASSLRGGAYEQYF.

The rearrangement uses TRBV6-1 and TRBJ1-5; D is possibly TRBD1 (6 bases). The V and J ends lost 2 bases and 7 bases respectively, with 15 bases between them. CDR3 length: 15 amino acids. Germline V gives CDR1 MNHNS, CDR2 SASEGT. CDR3 region: CASSETITGLQPQHF. As DNA, the CDR3 is TGTGCCAGCAGTGAAACTATAACAGGGTTACAGCCCCAGCATTTT.

The V call is TRBV6-1, the J call TRBJ2-7, with 7 bases matching TRBD2. There are 14 residues in the CDR3. The V and J ends lost 6 bases and 6 bases, in that order; junction bases with no gene match: 11. Germline assignment: CDR1 MNHNS and CDR2 SASEGT. Written as DNA, the CDR3 is TGTGCCAGCAGCCAAGATATAGGGGAGGGCGAGCAGTACTTC. It yields the protein CASSQDIGEGEQYF.

This chain uses TRBV6-5 with TRBJ1-2; D possibly corresponds to TRBD1 (5 bases). The CDR3 has 15 residues. The germline V gene has CDR1 MNHEY and CDR2 SVGAGI. With 8 bases removed from V and 0 bases from J, the gap between germline ends came to 16 bases. The CDR3 DNA sequence: TGTGCCAGCGGGGAACGGGGGTCTACTAACTATGGCTACACCTTC. It yields the protein CASGERGSTNYGYTF.

The chain carries TRBV11-2 and TRBJ2-7; maybe TRBD2 (5 bases). Germline V CDR1 and CDR2: SGHAT, FQNNGV. The length of the CDR3 is 15 residues. Trimming removed 2 bases at V and 1 base at J, with 12 bases between. The CDR3 spells CASSLSLAASYEQYF. In DNA, the CDR3 is TGTGCCAGCAGCTTAAGCCTAGCAGCATCCTACGAGCAGTACTTC.

The chain carries TRBV27 and TRBJ2-5; tentatively, D is TRBD1 (5 bases). The end of the DNA is better explained by TRBJ2-7, so the J call may be wrong. CDR1 is MNHEY and CDR2 is SMNVEV in the germline V gene (reference sequence). The CDR3 runs 14 residues. The CDR3 DNA sequence: TGTGCCAGCAGTTTAGGACAAAGTATTCACGAGCAGTACTTC. Translation gives CASSLGQSIHEQYF.

The chain's CDR3 is CATSRDQGTFAGTSYTF. CDR3 coding DNA: TGTGCCACCAGCAGAGATCAAGGGACATTCGCTGGAACGAGCTACACCTTC. The chain couples TRBV15 to TRBJ1-2; D might be TRBD1 (6 bases). Germline V lookup: CDR1 LNHNV, CDR2 YYDKDF (reference sequence). Deletions cut 0 bases from V and 9 bases from J, with 23 bases between. The CDR3 covers 17 residues.

V is TRBV11-2 and J is TRBJ1-1, with TRBD1 identical over 7 bases. V lost 3 bases to trimming and J lost 9 bases; unmatched junction nucleotides: 7. CDR1 is SGHAT, CDR2 FQNNGV, per germline. The CDR3 is 13 amino acids. The CDR3 DNA follows: TGTGCCAGCAGCTTGGCGCCAGGGGGGAAAGCTTTCTTT. It encodes CASSLAPGGKAFF.

The rearrangement uses TRBV6-6 and TRBJ2-7, with 7 bases that match TRBD2. The CDR3 loop spans 15 amino acids. With 0 bases clipped from V and 0 bases from J, the junction kept 2 bases outside the gene matches. Per germline, CDR1 MNHNY and CDR2 SVGAGI (reference sequence). CDR3: CASSYSGGPSYEQYF. CDR3 nucleotides: TGTGCCAGCAGTTACTCGGGAGGGCCCTCCTACGAGCAGTACTTC.

This clone was recorded once. The rearrangement links TRBV10-3 to TRBJ1-1; 7 bases are a match to TRBD1. CDR3 length: 14 amino acids. From germline, CDR1 is ENHRY and CDR2 SYGVKD. Unmatched junction bases numbered 9, after V lost 7 bases and J lost 4 bases. CDR3 in amino acids: CAITRQGIGTEAFF. The CDR3 DNA reads TGTGCCATCACCAGACAGGGTATAGGCACTGAAGCTTTCTTT.

The V call is TRBV5-1, the J call TRBJ2-7, with 14 bases matching TRBD2. Germline lookup yields CDR1 SGHRS and CDR2 YFSETQ. Trimming removed 4 bases from V and 6 bases from J; junction bases left unmatched: 9. This CDR3 contains 16 residues. Here the CDR3 reads CASSTPGLAGAGEQYF. DNA of the CDR3: TGCGCCAGCAGCACGCCGGGACTAGCGGGAGCGGGCGAGCAGTACTTC.

The chain uses TRBV5-1 and TRBJ1-1; 8 bases agree with TRBD1. The CDR3 is 16 residues long. CDR1 and CDR2 (germline): SGHRS, YFSETQ. Trimming cost V 2 bases and J 0 bases; bases outside gene matches: 6. The CDR3 sequence: CASSLGTGRMNTEAFF. DNA of the CDR3: TGCGCCAGCAGCTTAGGGACAGGTAGAATGAACACTGAAGCTTTCTTT. Full variable domain (rest looked up from reference TRBV5-1 and TRBJ1-1): KAGVTQTPRYLIKTRGQQVTLSCSPISGHRSVSWYQQTPGQGLQFLFEYFSETQRNKGNFPGRFSGRQFSNSRSEMNVSTLELGDSALYLCASSLGTGRMNTEAFFGQGTRLTVV.

The chain has TRBV7-2 and TRBJ1-5; 7 bases fit TRBD1. Looked up from germline, CDR1 is SGHTA and CDR2 is FQGNSA. The V segment lost 5 bases and the J segment 2 bases; nucleotides outside the gene matches: 6. The CDR3 extends over 15 amino acids. For the CDR3, the DNA is TGTGCCAGCAGCAAAGAGACAGGGCGCAATCAGCCCCAGCATTTT. Amino acid sequence: CASSKETGRNQPQHF.

The chain joins TRBV9 to TRBJ2-3; tentative D call: TRBD2 (6 bases). Germline loops: CDR1 SGDLS, CDR2 YYNGEE. The CDR3 extends over 15 amino acids. Trimming cost V 1 base and J 4 bases, with 13 bases left between them. This chain's CDR3 is CASSVLGGSADTQYF. The CDR3, as DNA: TGTGCCAGCAGCGTATTAGGAGGGAGTGCAGATACGCAGTATTTT.